The sequence of this T cell receptor (beta chain) was determined in a study of blood T cell repertoires in COVID-19. As for the study in general: Italy, Spain and the United States were the sources of the convalescent and acute COVID-19 samples. Sample material is recorded as cDNA or gDNA derived from T cells, B-cell-depleted T cells, or PBMCs.

In the authors' workflow: Estimates of nucleated cell counts were drawn from the amplification of reference gene primers. Profiled with immunoSEQ multiplex PCR; TCRdb holds only in-frame clones, not every one. V, J and clone size derive from that table, while D and trimming were established from the DNA sequence. The sample records over 95,000 clones, 81% being singletons. CDR1 SGDLS and CDR2 YYNGEE come from the germline V gene. V was clipped by 0 bases and J by 4 bases; unmatched bases: 5. The CDR3 runs 16 residues. The chain couples TRBV9 to TRBJ2-1; 9 positions match TRBD2. The sample consisted of peripheral blood. The clonotype was recovered from a man aged 50 to 60 with acute or convalescent COVID-19. The CDR3 DNA follows: TGTGCCAGCAGCGTAGGGTCTAGCGGGGATTACAATGAGCAGTTCTTC. Translation gives CASSVGSSGDYNEQFF.